This T cell receptor beta chain originates from a study of blood T cell repertoires in COVID-19. Data came from immunoSEQ multiplex PCR; TCRdb stores just in-frame clones and leaves some out. Seen here are 80,000 or so clones, around 82% observed once, and the top ten hold 8% to 13%. The germline V gene encodes CDR1 SGHTA and CDR2 FQGNSA. The CDR3 consists of 13 residues. V lost 4 bases to trimming and J lost 3 bases, with 10 bases between them. This clonotype originated in a man aged 55 to 69 with acute or convalescent COVID-19. Sequences were obtained from peripheral blood. The rearrangement uses TRBV7-2 and TRBJ2-7; the D gene is possibly TRBD1 (5 bases). CDR3 protein: CASSSPQGYEQYF. The CDR3 bases are TGTGCCAGCAGCTCTCCCCAGGGCTACGAGCAGTACTTC.